This is a list of T cell receptor beta chains from one sample in a study of neoadjuvant anti-PD-1 for oral cavity cancer. Assay: immunoSEQ multiplex PCR; the TCRdb copy retains only in-frame clones and omits some. This table holds 65,000 to 95,000 clones, roughly four fifths found once. The sample consisted of PBMCs, taken before nivolumab (anti-PD-1) treatment. These receptors were taken from a person aged 35 to 85 with oral cavity squamous cell carcinoma. Each CDR3 is given with its conserved first and last residue.

V gene	CDR3 protein
TRBV7-6	CASSLGFRGTQGTYEQYF
TRBV19	CASSLSPSGSSDTQYF
TRBV6-5	CASSGTGGGYTF
TRBV19	CASSPPGSNQPQHF
TRBV29-1	CSVQGGKAISYEQYF
TRBV6-1	CASRGQGSSPEQYF
TRBV30	CAWSAGGGTEAFF
TRBV29-1	CSVVRTGIRDTEAFF
TRBV6-5	CASSYSRRAAGAEAFF
TRBV10-3	CAISEDSLANYGYTF
TRBV7-9	CASSIGTGGFHEQYF
TRBV6-5	CASSGYDSYNEQFF
TRBV30	CAWSVESATDTQYF
TRBV2	CASSPGQNEQYF
TRBV20-1	CSVGRGYTF
TRBV2	CASSRDVQETQYF
TRBV13	CASSSRGPTYNEQFF
TRBV5-1	CASSNQPGQGLNNEQFF
TRBV5-6	CASSLTGSSYNEQFF
TRBV6-1	CASRTGNNYGYTF
TRBV11-2	CASSFGQAPEKLFF
TRBV5-1	CASSGGQGPDTQYF
TRBV7-2	CASSLRGAPGETQYF
TRBV9	CASSGRDSTDTQYF
TRBV5-6	CASSEGPYSYEQYF
TRBV6-5	CASSYSMSNQPQHF
TRBV5-5	CASSLGDRVDYGYTF
TRBV30	CAWRFSGRAETQYF
TRBV11-3	CASSLGGQGNNEQFF
TRBV5-1	CASSLAVLSGANVLTF
TRBV9	CASSGRTGDYEQYF
TRBV7-2	CASSFRHGANEKLFF
TRBV5-4	CASRVQREGYNEQFF
TRBV29-1	CSVATGTLAYEQYF
TRBV7-2	CASSLDAGTLYNEQFF
TRBV19	CASSTSSGRETQYF
TRBV6-5	CASNMGQGSGYTF
TRBV7-8	CASSLDGGLSNQPQHF
TRBV29-1	CSVLFPGTGDYEQYF
TRBV6-5	CASSYPGF
TRBV6-5	CASSYSPAGVTGELFF
TRBV30	CAWSVISGLTSGNTIYF
TRBV25-1	CASSRQSYNEQFF
TRBV7-8	CASSSYPGIRQFF
TRBV20-1	CSASGVHGYTF
TRBV19	CASSESGSPYYEQYF
TRBV2	CASSAGNTIYF
TRBV19	CASSLGTSGNNEQFF
TRBV10-1	CASSLNRAQGGNEQFF
TRBV27	CASSLTRVDTQYF
TRBV5-1	CASSERGSINTGELFF
TRBV9	CASTTAGENTGELFF
TRBV4-1	CASSLRQGQETQYF
TRBV9	CASSAGLSGEKLFF
TRBV11-2	CASSLAGNTIYF